The 14 T cell receptor beta chains reported below all come from one sample, sequenced in a study of cytomegalovirus exposure and HLA in healthy donors. TCRdb keeps only in-frame clones here, not all; method: immunoSEQ multiplex PCR. The sample shows approximately 170,000 clones, 85% of them seen only once. Sequencing input: PBMCs. These receptors were taken from a man between 18 and 29 years old in good health and CMV-seropositive.

This clone qualifies as medium-sized. The same CDR3 also results from other DNA sequences found in this sample. This sequence joins TRBV5-4 and TRBJ2-2; 7 nucleotides align to TRBD2. Trimming took 4 bases from V and 0 from J; bases not matched to a gene: 3. The CDR3 contains 15 residues. Germline V gene lookup returns CDR1 SGHNT and CDR2 YYREEE (reference sequence). CDR3 bases: TGTGCCAGCAGCAGCACTAGCGCGAACACCGGGGAGCTGTTTTTT. Residues: CASSSTSANTGELFF.

This clone was observed a handful of times. V and J are TRBV28 and TRBJ2-1, with D possibly matching TRBD1 (5 bases). The CDR3 spans 13 residues. Trimming pared 5 bases from V and 6 bases from J, leaving 11 bases between. Germline CDR1 and CDR2: MDHEN and SYDVKM. In DNA, the CDR3 is TGTGCCAGCAGTCTCCGGACAACCAATGAGCAGTTCTTC. Its translation: CASSLRTTNEQFF.

The rearrangement links TRBV7-6 to TRBJ2-2; no clear D. Trimming pared 1 base from V and 4 bases from J, leaving 7 bases between. Germline CDR1 reads SGHVS; CDR2 reads FNYEAQ. The CDR3 length is 14 residues. For the CDR3, the DNA is TGTGCCAGCAGCTTAGGGGCTCTCACCGGGGAGCTGTTTTTT. Protein product: CASSLGALTGELFF.

This clone was picked up one time. V is TRBV7-6 and J is TRBJ2-3; D not certain. V was cut by 1 base and J by 2 bases, with 7 bases left in between. Germline V lookup: CDR1 SGHVS, CDR2 FNYEAQ. This CDR3 region has 14 residues. The CDR3 loop reads CASSLGTTTDTQYF. The CDR3 DNA is TGTGCCAGCAGCTTAGGTACAACCACAGATACGCAGTATTTT.

The V call is TRBV27, the J call TRBJ2-1, with D possibly being TRBD2 (6 bases). The CDR3 extends over 15 amino acids. Germline loops: CDR1 MNHEY, CDR2 SMNVEV (reference sequence). V gave up 6 bases and J gave up 4 bases, with 16 bases separating them. The CDR3 sequence: CASSTGPGLYNEQFF. The CDR3 bases are TGTGCCAGCAGCACGGGACCGGGACTTTACAATGAGCAGTTCTTC.

This clone was observed a handful of times. The V call is TRBV7-6, the J call TRBJ2-7; 8 bases are shared with TRBD1. Germline assignment: CDR1 SGHVS and CDR2 FNYEAQ. The CDR3 totals 14 residues. Unmatched junction bases numbered 9, after V lost 4 bases and J lost 7 bases. CDR3 sequence (DNA): TGTGCCAGCAGCTCCGGGGCAGGGGGCGGTGAGCAGTACTTC. Amino acids: CASSSGAGGGEQYF. The full variable domain, with the rest looked up from reference TRBV7-6 and TRBJ2-7, is GAGVSQSPRYKVTKRGQDVALRCDPISGHVSLYWYRQALGQGPEFLTYFNYEAQQDKSGLPNDRFSAERPEGSISTLTIQRTEQRDSAMYRCASSSGAGGGEQYFGPGTRLTVT.

This chain uses TRBV4-1 with TRBJ2-7; D call uncertain. V lost 0 bases to trimming and J lost 2 bases, with 14 bases between them. This CDR3 spans 16 amino acids. Germline V gene sequence: CDR1 MGHRA, CDR2 YSYEKL. The CDR3 coding sequence is TGCGCCAGCAGCCAAGAGGCCCCCATGGTTACCTACGAGCAGTACTTC. This gives the protein CASSQEAPMVTYEQYF.

The CDR3 sequence is CASSPLTGGETGELFF. The CDR3 DNA reads as TGTGCCAGCAGTCCTCTGACAGGGGGCGAAACCGGGGAGCTGTTTTTT. The chain has TRBV27 and TRBJ2-2, with 10 positions matching TRBD1. Unmatched junction bases numbered 8, after V lost 5 bases and J lost 5 bases. Germline V gene lookup returns CDR1 MNHEY and CDR2 SMNVEV (reference sequence). The CDR3 length is 16 residues.

V is TRBV4-1 and J is TRBJ2-1; possibly TRBD2 for D (6 bases). The V end was cut by 2 bases, the J end by 6 bases, with 8 bases between. Germline CDR1 and CDR2: MGHRA and YSYEKL. The CDR3 totals 13 residues. The CDR3 loop is CASSQLGGNEQFF. The CDR3 DNA reads TGCGCCAGCAGCCAACTCGGGGGCAATGAGCAGTTCTTC.

This chain links TRBV27 with TRBJ1-5; the D is unclear. CDR1 and CDR2 (germline): MNHEY, SMNVEV (reference sequence). The CDR3 is 14 amino acids. With 2 bases removed from V and 0 bases from J, the gap between germline ends came to 5 bases. CDR3 bases: TGTGCCAGCAGTTTAACAGTTAGCAATCAGCCCCAGCATTTT. It encodes CASSLTVSNQPQHF.

There are a few counts of this clone. The rearrangement joins TRBV5-1 to TRBJ1-1; D remains ambiguous. Trimming removed 0 bases at V and 7 bases at J, with 10 bases between. The germline V gene encodes CDR1 SGHRS and CDR2 YFSETQ. The CDR3 runs to 13 residues. The DNA of the CDR3 is TGCGCCAGCAGCTTGGGGTCCACAGATGAAGCTTTCTTT. It specifies CASSLGSTDEAFF.

This chain uses TRBV6-5 with TRBJ2-7; 7 bases map to TRBD1. The CDR3 contains 13 residues. Unmatched junction bases numbered 3, after V lost 5 bases and J lost 2 bases. CDR1 is MNHEY, CDR2 SVGAGI, per germline. DNA of the CDR3: TGTGCCAGCAGTGAGGGGGCACCCTACGAGCAGTACTTC. This gives the protein CASSEGAPYEQYF.

The genes are TRBV4-1 and TRBJ1-1; no reliable D call. Germline V gene data show CDR1 as MGHRA and CDR2 as YSYEKL. The CDR3 loop spans 14 amino acids. Trimming pared 1 base from V and 1 base from J, leaving 7 bases between. CDR3 sequence reads: CASSQVAGNTEAFF. The CDR3 region has the DNA TGCGCCAGCAGCCAAGTAGCGGGGAACACTGAAGCTTTCTTT.

This clone turned up a few times. This chain uses TRBV27 with TRBJ2-1, with TRBD2 as a possible D gene (5 bases). Trimming removed 2 bases from V and 5 bases from J, with 19 bases in between. This CDR3 is 17 amino acids long. Germline V gene sequence: CDR1 MNHEY, CDR2 SMNVEV (reference sequence). CDR3 protein: CASSLLGLTDNNNEQFF. The CDR3 nucleotides are TGTGCCAGCAGTTTACTCGGACTCACTGATAATAACAATGAGCAGTTCTTC.